The 11 T cell receptor beta chains listed next were all sequenced from one sample in a study of T cell repertoires in cytomegalovirus infection. One entry per CDR3 protein results from TCRdb running MiXCR on the reads. The table records about 920,000 distinct CDR3 sequences, less than 40% of them present only once. Their antigens remain unidentified. The sequences come from cultured CD8+ T cells from PBMCs, collected from culture after CMV antigen stimulation. All receptors derive from a human donor in good health (CMV status not recorded). Some clones in this sample may be carry-over from other donors' samples.

A few counts support this clonotype. The rearrangement joins TRBV19 to TRBJ1-2; no clear D gene. Germline V lookup: CDR1 LNHDA, CDR2 SQIVND (reference sequence). This CDR3 comprises 16 residues. Trimming left V 4 bases short and J 2 bases short, with 17 bases between. CDR3 residues: CASSTGISILNYGYTF. In DNA form, the CDR3 reads TGTGCCAGTAGTACCGGGATCTCCATTTTAAACTATGGCTACACCTTC.

V and J are TRBV7-9 and TRBJ2-5; no reliable D call. The CDR3 runs to 16 residues. Germline lookup yields CDR1 SEHNR and CDR2 FQNEAQ (reference sequence). V lost 2 bases, J lost 1 base, and 14 bases lay in between. The CDR3 region is CASSLSEHYIQETQYF. CDR3 sequence (DNA): TGTGCCAGCAGCTTATCAGAACATTACATCCAAGAGACCCAGTACTTC.

In its sample, this clonotype was seen a few times. V gene TRBV7-8 combines with J gene TRBJ2-1, with a tentative D call TRBD2 (6 bases). The germline gives CDR1 SGHVS, CDR2 FQNEAQ. With 0 bases removed from V and 0 bases from J, the gap between germline ends came to 9 bases. The CDR3 consists of 16 residues. The CDR3 nucleotides are TGTGCCAGCAGCTTAGCAACTAGCATCTCCTACAATGAGCAGTTCTTC. It specifies CASSLATSISYNEQFF.

This chain connects TRBV2 to TRBJ1-6; perhaps TRBD1 as D (5 bases). Trimming cost V 2 bases and J 6 bases, with 20 bases left between them. The CDR3 covers 18 residues. Germline CDR1 and CDR2: SNHLY and FYNNEI. The DNA of the CDR3 is TGTGCCAGCAGTGAAAGAGGGTTTAGAACAGGATCTAATTCACCCCTCCACTTT. Its translation: CASSERGFRTGSNSPLHF.

With regard to this clonotype: A much larger clone lies a single base off, so this may be a read error. The chain couples TRBV7-9 to TRBJ2-3, with D perhaps assigned TRBD1 or TRBD2 (5 bases each). Germline assignment: CDR1 SEHNR and CDR2 FQNEAQ (reference sequence). The CDR3 consists of 18 residues. CDR3 loop: CASSPPVGATTSTDAQYF. The CDR3 DNA follows: TGTGCCAGCAGCCCACCAGTCGGGGCCACAACCTCCACAGATGCGCAGTATTTT. Full variable domain (missing parts from reference TRBV7-9 and TRBJ2-3): DTGVSQNPRHKITKRGQNVTFRCDPISEHNRLYWYRQTLGQGPEFLTYFQNEAQLEKSRLLSDRFSAERPKGSFSTLEIQRTEQGDSAMYLCASSPPVGATTSTDAQYFGPGTRLTVL.

The V and J genes are TRBV27 and TRBJ1-1; D not certain. The V gene lost 3 bases and the J gene lost 4 bases, with 21 bases spanning the gap. The CDR3 length is 17 residues. The germline CDR1 and CDR2 sequences are MNHEY and SMNVEV (reference sequence). The CDR3 DNA reads TGTGCCAGCAGTTTGGAACAACGTGCCATCCTCGGCACTGAAGCTTTCTTT. As protein: CASSLEQRAILGTEAFF.

This clonotype has only a few counts. The J gene is TRBJ1-2, the V gene TRBV7-8; tentatively, D is TRBD1 (5 bases). In germline, CDR1 is SGHVS, CDR2 FQNEAQ. Trimming pared 0 bases from V and 2 bases from J, leaving 16 bases between. The length of the CDR3 is 17 residues. The CDR3 coding sequence is TGTGCCAGCAGCTTAGCCGGCAGGGCGCCTCCAAACTATGGCTACACCTTC. It yields the protein CASSLAGRAPPNYGYTF.

Many counts were recorded for this clonotype. The chain employs TRBV6-5 and TRBJ1-1; tentatively, D is TRBD1 (5 bases). The CDR3 has 15 amino acids. Germline V lookup: CDR1 MNHEY, CDR2 SVGAGI. V was trimmed by 0 bases and J by 6 bases, leaving 14 bases between them. CDR3 DNA: TGTGCCAGCAGTTACTCGGGCCCGGAGGGGTCTGAAGCTTTCTTT. Amino acids: CASSYSGPEGSEAFF.

This chain uses TRBV5-1 with TRBJ1-1; 7 bases fit TRBD1. The V gene's germline CDR1 is SGHRS and CDR2 YFSETQ. CDR3 length: 17 residues. The V gene end was trimmed by 3 bases and the J gene end by 0 bases; junction bases not matched to a gene: 11. CDR3 protein: CASSSRPGTVLNTEAFF. The CDR3 nucleotides are TGCGCCAGCAGCTCACGTCCCGGGACAGTTTTGAACACTGAAGCTTTCTTT.

This clonotype appeared many times. This chain uses TRBV7-9 with TRBJ2-2, with TRBD1 as a possible D gene (5 bases). V was clipped by 8 bases and J by 0 bases, with 13 bases between them. CDR1 SEHNR and CDR2 FQNEAQ come from the germline V gene (reference sequence). This CDR3 comprises 15 residues. The CDR3 here is CASSVTGPNTGELFF. DNA for the CDR3: TGTGCCAGCTCAGTCACAGGTCCGAACACCGGGGAGCTGTTTTTT.

This clonotype was detected a few times. This chain joins TRBV13 and TRBJ1-1; D remains ambiguous. The V and J ends lost 0 bases and 3 bases respectively, with 8 bases between them. Germline assignment: CDR1 PRHDT and CDR2 FYEKMQ (reference sequence). The CDR3 has 14 amino acids. CDR3 DNA: TGTGCCAGCAGCTTAGGGAGATGGGACACTGAAGCTTTCTTT. Protein sequence: CASSLGRWDTEAFF.